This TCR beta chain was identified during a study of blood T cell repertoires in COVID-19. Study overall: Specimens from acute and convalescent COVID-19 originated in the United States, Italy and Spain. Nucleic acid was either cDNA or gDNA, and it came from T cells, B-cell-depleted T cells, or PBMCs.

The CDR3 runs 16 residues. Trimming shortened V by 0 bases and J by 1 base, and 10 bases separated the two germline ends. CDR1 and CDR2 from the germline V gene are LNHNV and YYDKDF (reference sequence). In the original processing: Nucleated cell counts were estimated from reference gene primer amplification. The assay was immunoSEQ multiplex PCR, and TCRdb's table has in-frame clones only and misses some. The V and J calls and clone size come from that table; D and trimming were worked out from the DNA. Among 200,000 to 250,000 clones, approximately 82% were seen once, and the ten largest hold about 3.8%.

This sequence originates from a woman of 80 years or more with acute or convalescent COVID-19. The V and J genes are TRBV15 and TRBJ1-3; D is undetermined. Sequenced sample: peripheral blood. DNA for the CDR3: TGTGCCACCAGCAGAGAGGTGACAACTTCTGGAAACACCATATATTTT. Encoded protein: CATSREVTTSGNTIYF.